This T cell receptor beta chain was sequenced in a study of CD8 T cells in ankylosing spondylitis. Study-wide findings and caveats: Characteristic, it appeared, of ankylosing spondylitis blood was a TCR beta motif of 7 or 8 highly homologous variants. Disease-linked clones were CD8+ and relatively rare in peripheral blood. Some of the motif variants had earlier been found in reactive arthritis patients' fluid and blood.

Library preparation for TCR beta used quantitative 5'-RACE with molecular barcodes. From the 5' RACE reads, TCRdb called clonotypes with MiXCR, one entry per CDR3 protein. The sample yields 500,000 to 650,000 distinct CDR3 sequences, 5.3% seen once. In its sample, this clonotype was seen many times. No antigen is known for it. This receptor was identified in a male donor with ankylosing spondylitis. Sequencing used blood, either unsorted or a sorted T cell fraction (not recorded which).

The CDR3 loop is CASSFLTGGTNYGYTF. CDR3 sequence (DNA): TGCGCCAGCAGTTTCTTAACAGGGGGAACTAACTATGGCTACACCTTC. The V and J genes are TRBV5-1 and TRBJ1-2; 8 bases match TRBD1. CDR1 and CDR2 from the germline V gene are SGHRS and YFSETQ. V shed 5 bases, J shed 0 bases, and the junction held 9 bases outside the gene matches. This CDR3 contains 16 residues.